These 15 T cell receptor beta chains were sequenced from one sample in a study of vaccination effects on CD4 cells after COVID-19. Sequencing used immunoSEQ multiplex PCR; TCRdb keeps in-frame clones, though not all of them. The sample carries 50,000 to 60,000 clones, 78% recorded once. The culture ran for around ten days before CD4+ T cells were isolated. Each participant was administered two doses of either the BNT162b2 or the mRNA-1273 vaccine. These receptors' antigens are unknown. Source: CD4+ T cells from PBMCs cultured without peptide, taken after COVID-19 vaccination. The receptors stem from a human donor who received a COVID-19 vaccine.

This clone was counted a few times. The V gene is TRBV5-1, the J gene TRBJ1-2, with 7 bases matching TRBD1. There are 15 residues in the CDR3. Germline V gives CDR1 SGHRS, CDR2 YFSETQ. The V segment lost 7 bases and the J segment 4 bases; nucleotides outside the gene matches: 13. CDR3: CASSVGTAKSYGYTF. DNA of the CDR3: TGCGCCAGCTCTGTAGGGACAGCGAAAAGCTATGGCTACACCTTC.

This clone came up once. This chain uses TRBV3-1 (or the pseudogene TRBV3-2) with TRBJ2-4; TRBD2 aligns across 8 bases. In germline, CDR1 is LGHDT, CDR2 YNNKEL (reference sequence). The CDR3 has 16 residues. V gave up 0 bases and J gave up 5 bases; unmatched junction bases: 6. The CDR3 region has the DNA TGTGCCAGCAGCCAAGAAGGGACTAGACCCCAAAACATTCAGTACTTC. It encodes CASSQEGTRPQNIQYF.

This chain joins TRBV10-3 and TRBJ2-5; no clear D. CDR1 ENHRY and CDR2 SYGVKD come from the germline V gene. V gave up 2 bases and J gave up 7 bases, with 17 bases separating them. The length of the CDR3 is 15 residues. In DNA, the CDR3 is TGTGCCATCAGTGAGGTAACGAGCCCCCCGGTGACCCAGTACTTC. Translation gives CAISEVTSPPVTQYF.

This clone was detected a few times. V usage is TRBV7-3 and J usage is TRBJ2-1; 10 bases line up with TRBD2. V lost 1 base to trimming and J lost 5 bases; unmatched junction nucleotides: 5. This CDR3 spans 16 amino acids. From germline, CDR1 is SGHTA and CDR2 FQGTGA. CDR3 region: CASSLKASGGHNEQFF. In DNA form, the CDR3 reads TGTGCCAGCAGCTTAAAGGCTAGCGGGGGACACAATGAGCAGTTCTTC.

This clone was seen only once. The chain's CDR3 is CASSVEGKANYGYTF. For the CDR3, the DNA is TGTGCCAGCAGTGTAGAGGGTAAAGCTAACTATGGCTACACCTTC. V and J are TRBV25-1 and TRBJ1-2; D is uncertain. CDR1 is MGHDK, CDR2 SYGVNS, per germline. The CDR3 runs to 15 residues. With 4 bases removed from V and 0 bases from J, the gap between germline ends came to 12 bases.

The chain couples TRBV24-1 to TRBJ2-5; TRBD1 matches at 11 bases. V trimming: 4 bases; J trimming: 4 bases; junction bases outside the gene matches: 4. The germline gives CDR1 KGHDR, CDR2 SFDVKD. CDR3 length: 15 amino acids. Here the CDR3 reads CATSDRTGGTETQYF. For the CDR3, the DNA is TGTGCCACCAGTGACCGGACAGGGGGCACAGAGACCCAGTACTTC.

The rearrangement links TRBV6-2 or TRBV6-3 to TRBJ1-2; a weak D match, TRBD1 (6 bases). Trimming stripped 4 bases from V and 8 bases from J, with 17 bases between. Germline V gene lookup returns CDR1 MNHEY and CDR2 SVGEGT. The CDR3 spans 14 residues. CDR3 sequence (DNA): TGTGCCAGCAGTTTACAGGGAGAGGGGAGCGGCTACACCTTC. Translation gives CASSLQGEGSGYTF.

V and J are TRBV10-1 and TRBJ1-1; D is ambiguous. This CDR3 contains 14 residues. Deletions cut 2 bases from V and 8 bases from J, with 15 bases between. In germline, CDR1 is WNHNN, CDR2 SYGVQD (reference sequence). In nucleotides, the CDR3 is TGCGCCAGCAGTGAGCCCGGAGGTGTGGCGGAAGCTTTCTTT. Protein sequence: CASSEPGGVAEAFF.

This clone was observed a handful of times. CDR3 bases: TGTGCCAGCAGTGAATACGGTCGAGGGGAAAAACTGTTTTTT. Translation gives CASSEYGRGEKLFF. This sequence joins TRBV6-1 and TRBJ1-4; no clear D gene. The CDR3 is made up of 14 amino acids. CDR1 and CDR2 from the germline V gene are MNHNS and SASEGT. V dropped 2 bases and J dropped 8 bases, with 12 bases sitting between them.

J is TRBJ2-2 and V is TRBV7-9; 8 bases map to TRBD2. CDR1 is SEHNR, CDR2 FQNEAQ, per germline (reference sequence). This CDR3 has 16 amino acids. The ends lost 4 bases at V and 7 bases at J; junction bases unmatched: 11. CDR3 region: CASSSRGGQIIGELFF. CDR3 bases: TGTGCCAGCAGCTCCCGGGGGGGACAAATAATCGGGGAGCTGTTTTTT.

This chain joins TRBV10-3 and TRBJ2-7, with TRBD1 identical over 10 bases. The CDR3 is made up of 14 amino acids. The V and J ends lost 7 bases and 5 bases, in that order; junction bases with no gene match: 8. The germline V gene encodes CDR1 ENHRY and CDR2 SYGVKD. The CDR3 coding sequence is TGTGCCATCACCCCGGGACAGGGGATCCACGAGCAGTACTTC. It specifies CAITPGQGIHEQYF.

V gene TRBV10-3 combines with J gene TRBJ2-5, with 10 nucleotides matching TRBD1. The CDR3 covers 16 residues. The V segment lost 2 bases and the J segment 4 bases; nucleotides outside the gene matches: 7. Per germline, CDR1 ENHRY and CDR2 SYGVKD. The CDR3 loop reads CAISETGDRGTETQYF. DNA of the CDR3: TGTGCCATCAGTGAGACAGGGGACAGGGGAACAGAGACCCAGTACTTC.

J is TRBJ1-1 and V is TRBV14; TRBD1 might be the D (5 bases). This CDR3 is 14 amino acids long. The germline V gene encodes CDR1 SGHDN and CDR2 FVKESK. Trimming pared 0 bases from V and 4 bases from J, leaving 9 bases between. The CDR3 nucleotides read TGTGCCAGCAGCCAAGACGGGACTTTCACTGAAGCTTTCTTT. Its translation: CASSQDGTFTEAFF.

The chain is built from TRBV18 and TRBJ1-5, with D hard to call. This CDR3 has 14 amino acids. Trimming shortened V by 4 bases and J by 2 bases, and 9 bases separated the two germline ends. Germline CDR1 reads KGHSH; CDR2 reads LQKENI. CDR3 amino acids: CASSQGWGNQPQHF. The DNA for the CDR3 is TGTGCCAGCTCACAGGGTTGGGGCAATCAGCCCCAGCATTTT.

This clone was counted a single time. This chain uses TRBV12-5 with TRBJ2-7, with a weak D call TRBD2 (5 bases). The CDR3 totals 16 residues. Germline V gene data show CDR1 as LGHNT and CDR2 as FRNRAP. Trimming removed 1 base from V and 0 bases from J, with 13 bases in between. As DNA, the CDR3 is TGTGCTAGTGGTTTGGCCATAGGTGGGAGCTCCTACGAGCAGTACTTC. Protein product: CASGLAIGGSSYEQYF. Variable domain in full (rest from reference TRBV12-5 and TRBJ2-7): DARVTQTPRHKVTEMGQEVTMRCQPILGHNTVFWYRQTMMQGLELLAYFRNRAPLDDSGMPKDRFSAEMPDATLATLKIQPSEPRDSAVYFCASGLAIGGSSYEQYFGPGTRLTVT.